A selection of T cell receptor beta chains follows, all from one sample in a study of shared clonotypes between healthy human individuals. Some clones are missing from TCRdb's copy, which holds only in-frame ones; the method was immunoSEQ multiplex PCR. The sample includes approximately 180,000 clones, 80% to 95% seen only once; the top ten take 0.067%. Sequencing was done on a sample of naive CD4+ T cells sorted from blood. These receptors originate from a woman aged 30 to 39 in good health. CDR3s include the opening cysteine and the closing phenylalanine or tryptophan. D genes are given only for firm matches. Clone size is given for some rows only: seen once, a few or many times, or a class if the clone is expanded.

d_call: .; clone_size: .; j_call: TRBJ1-5; v_call: TRBV27; cdr3_aa: CASSSQLQGQPQHF; cdr3_nt: TGTGCCAGCAGTTCCCAGCTACAGGGTCAGCCCCAGCATTTT
d_call: .; clone_size: few; j_call: TRBJ1-5; v_call: TRBV27; cdr3_aa: CASSSTSPQHF; cdr3_nt: TGTGCCAGCAGTTCCACTTCGCCCCAGCATTTT
d_call: .; clone_size: .; j_call: TRBJ2-7; v_call: TRBV18; cdr3_aa: CASSPTGIRWEQYF; cdr3_nt: TGTGCCAGCTCACCCACAGGGATACGGTGGGAGCAGTACTTC
d_call: .; clone_size: .; j_call: TRBJ2-7; v_call: TRBV7-9; cdr3_aa: CASSFPGTPNEQYF; cdr3_nt: TGTGCCAGCAGCTTTCCCGGGACTCCGAACGAGCAGTACTTC
d_call: TRBD1; clone_size: .; j_call: TRBJ2-5; v_call: TRBV5-5; cdr3_aa: CASSSGTGVVGQETQYF; cdr3_nt: TGTGCCAGCAGCTCCGGGACAGGGGTAGTGGGGCAAGAGACCCAGTACTTC
d_call: .; clone_size: .; j_call: TRBJ2-1; v_call: TRBV7-6; cdr3_aa: CASSLALGDEQFF; cdr3_nt: TGTGCCAGCAGCTTGGCTTTAGGCGATGAGCAGTTCTTC
d_call: TRBD2; clone_size: .; j_call: TRBJ2-7; v_call: TRBV5-1; cdr3_aa: CASSSLGGASPYEQYF; cdr3_nt: TGCGCCAGCAGCTCACTCGGGGGGGCGTCCCCCTACGAGCAGTACTTC
d_call: .; clone_size: .; j_call: TRBJ1-5; v_call: TRBV2; cdr3_aa: CASRGLARQPQHF; cdr3_nt: TGTGCCAGCAGGGGACTAGCCCGGCAGCCCCAGCATTTT
d_call: TRBD2; clone_size: .; j_call: TRBJ2-7; v_call: TRBV4-1; cdr3_aa: CASSQGSLGRISEQYF; cdr3_nt: TGCGCCAGCAGCCAAGGATCTCTCGGGAGGATCTCCGAGCAGTACTTC
d_call: .; clone_size: .; j_call: TRBJ2-7; v_call: TRBV28; cdr3_aa: CASSSSSGSSYEQYF; cdr3_nt: TGTGCCAGCAGTTCTTCTTCCGGGTCCTCCTACGAGCAGTACTTC
d_call: TRBD1; clone_size: .; j_call: TRBJ1-4; v_call: TRBV18; cdr3_aa: CASSPTGVGNEKLFF; cdr3_nt: TGTGCCAGCTCACCCACAGGGGTCGGAAATGAAAAACTGTTTTTT
d_call: .; clone_size: few; j_call: TRBJ2-7; v_call: TRBV2; cdr3_aa: CASSELSYEQYF; cdr3_nt: TGTGCCAGCAGTGAATTGTCCTACGAGCAGTACTTC
d_call: .; clone_size: once; j_call: TRBJ2-7; v_call: TRBV7-9; cdr3_aa: CASSFGGFDEQYF; cdr3_nt: TGTGCCAGCAGCTTTGGGGGGTTCGACGAGCAGTACTTC
d_call: .; clone_size: .; j_call: TRBJ1-3; v_call: TRBV19; cdr3_aa: CASSMRTVGNTIYF; cdr3_nt: TGTGCCAGTAGTATGAGGACTGTTGGAAACACCATATATTTT
d_call: TRBD2; clone_size: .; j_call: TRBJ2-5; v_call: TRBV29-1; cdr3_aa: CSVRGATSGQEIQYF; cdr3_nt: TGCAGCGTTCGAGGAGCAACTAGCGGACAAGAGATCCAGTACTTC
d_call: TRBD2; clone_size: .; j_call: TRBJ2-3; v_call: TRBV29-1; cdr3_aa: CSVRASGRGPDTQYF; cdr3_nt: TGCAGCGTTCGGGCTAGCGGGAGGGGGCCAGATACGCAGTATTTT
d_call: .; clone_size: .; j_call: TRBJ2-7; v_call: TRBV28; cdr3_aa: CASSTVEQYF; cdr3_nt: TGTGCCAGCAGCACGGTCGAGCAGTACTTC
d_call: TRBD2; clone_size: .; j_call: TRBJ2-7; v_call: TRBV18; cdr3_aa: CASSPLPSGNSYEQYF; cdr3_nt: TGTGCCAGCTCACCTCTCCCTAGCGGGAACTCCTACGAGCAGTACTTC
d_call: TRBD2; clone_size: .; j_call: TRBJ2-2; v_call: TRBV7-3; cdr3_aa: CASSFTAQTSVNGELFF; cdr3_nt: TGTGCCAGCAGCTTTACGGCGCAGACTAGCGTGAACGGGGAGCTGTTTTTT
d_call: TRBD2; clone_size: .; j_call: TRBJ2-7; v_call: TRBV29-1; cdr3_aa: CSAAGVSGEQYF; cdr3_nt: TGCAGCGCAGCGGGGGTAAGTGGCGAGCAGTACTTC
d_call: .; clone_size: .; j_call: TRBJ2-7; v_call: TRBV15; cdr3_aa: CATGTSNYEQYF; cdr3_nt: TGTGCCACCGGGACATCTAACTACGAGCAGTACTTC
d_call: TRBD2; clone_size: once; j_call: TRBJ2-7; v_call: TRBV7-4; cdr3_aa: CASSFSGTQSGGQYF; cdr3_nt: TGTGCCAGCAGCTTCAGCGGGACCCAGTCCGGTGGGCAGTACTTC
d_call: .; clone_size: .; j_call: TRBJ2-5; v_call: TRBV11-2; cdr3_aa: CASSPGDRETQYF; cdr3_nt: TGTGCCAGCAGCCCGGGGGATAGGGAGACCCAGTACTTC
d_call: TRBD2; clone_size: .; j_call: TRBJ2-1; v_call: TRBV28; cdr3_aa: CASSPFSGGSYNEQFF; cdr3_nt: TGTGCCAGCAGTCCCTTTTCGGGGGGATCCTACAATGAGCAGTTCTTC
d_call: .; clone_size: .; j_call: TRBJ1-2; v_call: TRBV9; cdr3_aa: CASSVPGINYGYTF; cdr3_nt: TGTGCCAGCAGCGTACCAGGGATCAACTATGGCTACACCTTC
d_call: TRBD2; clone_size: .; j_call: TRBJ2-7; v_call: TRBV5-1; cdr3_aa: CASSLASGSHEQYF; cdr3_nt: TGCGCCAGCAGCTTGGCCAGCGGGAGCCACGAGCAGTACTTC
d_call: TRBD1; clone_size: once; j_call: TRBJ1-2; v_call: TRBV7-2; cdr3_aa: CASSQLGQGGGYTF; cdr3_nt: TGTGCCAGCAGTCAACTTGGACAGGGAGGCGGCTACACCTTC
d_call: .; clone_size: .; j_call: TRBJ2-1; v_call: TRBV6-5; cdr3_aa: CASRQMNYNEQFF; cdr3_nt: TGTGCCAGCAGGCAGATGAACTACAATGAGCAGTTCTTC
d_call: .; clone_size: .; j_call: TRBJ2-7; v_call: TRBV10-3; cdr3_aa: CAISTGPSSLYEQYF; cdr3_nt: TGTGCCATCAGCACCGGGCCCTCCTCTCTCTACGAGCAGTACTTC
d_call: TRBD1; clone_size: .; j_call: TRBJ2-7; v_call: TRBV10-1; cdr3_aa: CASSDQPDRAGEQYF; cdr3_nt: TGCGCCAGCAGTGACCAACCCGACAGGGCGGGCGAGCAGTACTTC
d_call: .; clone_size: .; j_call: TRBJ1-5; v_call: TRBV6-1; cdr3_aa: CASSTGLISNQPQHF; cdr3_nt: TGTGCCAGCAGCACAGGGCTGATTAGCAATCAGCCCCAGCATTTT
d_call: .; clone_size: .; j_call: TRBJ2-7; v_call: TRBV27; cdr3_aa: CASSSSGVSHEQYF; cdr3_nt: TGTGCCAGCAGTTCGTCGGGAGTTTCCCACGAGCAGTACTTC
d_call: .; clone_size: .; j_call: TRBJ2-5; v_call: TRBV5-4; cdr3_aa: CASSLVQYQETQYF; cdr3_nt: TGTGCCAGCAGCTTGGTCCAGTACCAAGAGACCCAGTACTTC
d_call: TRBD1; clone_size: .; j_call: TRBJ1-6; v_call: TRBV5-1; cdr3_aa: CASSDRDRGSPLHF; cdr3_nt: TGCGCCAGCAGCGACCGGGACAGGGGCTCACCCCTCCACTTT
d_call: .; clone_size: once; j_call: TRBJ1-2; v_call: TRBV7-9; cdr3_aa: CASSAGFNYGYTF; cdr3_nt: TGTGCCAGCAGCGCGGGATTCAACTATGGCTACACCTTC
d_call: .; clone_size: .; j_call: TRBJ2-5; v_call: TRBV10-3; cdr3_aa: CAIRWESQETQYF; cdr3_nt: TGTGCCATCAGGTGGGAGTCCCAAGAGACCCAGTACTTC
d_call: .; clone_size: .; j_call: TRBJ1-1; v_call: TRBV6-1; cdr3_aa: CASSEFTEAFF; cdr3_nt: TGTGCCAGCAGTGAATTCACTGAAGCTTTCTTT
d_call: TRBD2; clone_size: .; j_call: TRBJ2-7; v_call: TRBV4-2; cdr3_aa: CASSQRAGLGLYEQYF; cdr3_nt: TGTGCCAGCAGCCAGAGAGCGGGACTAGGGCTCTACGAGCAGTACTTC
d_call: TRBD2; clone_size: .; j_call: TRBJ2-7; v_call: TRBV14; cdr3_aa: CASSQLAGGPGEQYF; cdr3_nt: TGTGCCAGCAGCCAACTAGCGGGAGGGCCGGGCGAGCAGTACTTC
d_call: TRBD2; clone_size: .; j_call: TRBJ2-1; v_call: TRBV5-1; cdr3_aa: CASSLARLAGVPLSYNEQFF; cdr3_nt: TGCGCCAGCAGCTTGGCCCGGCTAGCGGGAGTTCCCCTCTCCTACAATGAGCAGTTCTTC